The present entry profiles one T cell receptor (beta chain) with its context. Its antigen is as yet unknown. V was cut by 3 bases and J by 5 bases, with 7 bases left in between. Germline V gene sequence: CDR1 DFQATT, CDR2 SNEGSKA (reference sequence). This CDR3 is built from 11 residues. The entry originates in a study of T cell repertoires in cytomegalovirus infection. Each CDR3 protein gets one entry after TCRdb re-called the reads with MiXCR. The data show fewer than 400,000 distinct CDR3 sequences, 15% to 20% seen once. General study results and limits: HLA-C-restricted TCR beta clonotypes specific for CMV led the ex vivo response.

The clonotype was recovered from a human donor in good health (CMV status not recorded). Some clones in this sample may be carry-over from other donors' samples. Sequencing used PBMCs. This chain uses TRBV20-1 with TRBJ1-1; TRBD1 is a possible D gene (5 bases). CDR3 coding DNA: TGCAGTGCTAGCGAGGGGACTGAAGCTTTCTTT. This encodes CSASEGTEAFF.